This T cell receptor (beta chain) came from a study of blood T cell repertoires in COVID-19. Study information: The United States, Italy and Spain supplied acute and convalescent COVID-19 samples. The cDNA or gDNA used as material had been derived from T cells, B-cell-depleted T cells, or PBMCs.

In the study's own analysis: Scientists estimated how many nucleated cells there were by amplifying reference gene primers. Profiling relied on immunoSEQ multiplex PCR, and the TCRdb table lists in-frame clones only, not all of them. Clone size and the V and J calls come from that table; the DNA yielded D and trimming. Among about 48,000 clones, roughly 88% were seen once, and the ten largest hold about three fifths. J gave up 10 bases and V 2 bases, and 5 bases lay outside the gene matches. The CDR3 contains 15 residues. Germline V gene lookup returns CDR1 MDHEN and CDR2 SYDVKM. The source is an older man with acute or convalescent COVID-19. The sample consisted of peripheral blood. The gene calls are TRBV28 and TRBJ2-3, with 14 bases that match TRBD2. The CDR3, as DNA: TGTGCCAGCAGTTTAGGGACTAGCGGGAGAAGGGCGCAGTATTTT. It specifies CASSLGTSGRRAQYF.